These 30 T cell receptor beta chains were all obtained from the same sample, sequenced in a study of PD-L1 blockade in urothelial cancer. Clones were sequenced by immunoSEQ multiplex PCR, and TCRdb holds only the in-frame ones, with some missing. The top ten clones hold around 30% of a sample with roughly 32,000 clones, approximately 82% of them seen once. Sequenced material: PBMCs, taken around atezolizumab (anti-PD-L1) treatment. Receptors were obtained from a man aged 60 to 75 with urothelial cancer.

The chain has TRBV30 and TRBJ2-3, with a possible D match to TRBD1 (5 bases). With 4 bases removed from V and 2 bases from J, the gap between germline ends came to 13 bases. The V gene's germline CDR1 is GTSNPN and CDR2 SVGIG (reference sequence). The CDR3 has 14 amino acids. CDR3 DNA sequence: TGTGCCTGGACAGCAGGGCCCCACACAGATACGCAGTATTTT. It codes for CAWTAGPHTDTQYF.

CDR3 nucleotides: TGCGCCAGCAGCTTGATAGCGGGAGAGGTTGAGCAGTTCTTC. Translation gives CASSLIAGEVEQFF. This sequence joins TRBV5-1 and TRBJ2-1, with 9 bases identical to TRBD2. CDR1 and CDR2 from the germline V gene are SGHRS and YFSETQ. The V segment lost 1 base and the J segment 9 bases; nucleotides outside the gene matches: 5. The CDR3 consists of 14 residues.

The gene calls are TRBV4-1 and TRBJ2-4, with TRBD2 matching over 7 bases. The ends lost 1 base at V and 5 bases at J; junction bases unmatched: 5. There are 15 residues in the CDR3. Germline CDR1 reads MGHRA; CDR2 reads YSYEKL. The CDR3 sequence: CASSQVGAGENIQYF. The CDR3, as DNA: TGCGCCAGCAGCCAAGTGGGCGCGGGGGAAAACATTCAGTACTTC.

The CDR3 nucleotides are TGTGCCAGCAGGGGCGCGACGGAGCAGTACTTC. Its protein is CASRGATEQYF. The J gene is TRBJ2-7, the V gene TRBV7-2; D is unresolved. Germline V gives CDR1 SGHTA, CDR2 FQGNSA. The CDR3 is 11 residues long. V lost 6 bases and J 7 bases, leaving 10 bases between the germline ends.

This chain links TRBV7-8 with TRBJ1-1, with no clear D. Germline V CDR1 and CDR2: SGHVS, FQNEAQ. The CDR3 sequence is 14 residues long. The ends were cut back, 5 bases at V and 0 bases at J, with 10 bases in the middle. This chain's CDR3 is CASSPRVMNTEAFF. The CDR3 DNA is TGTGCCAGCAGCCCACGGGTAATGAACACTGAAGCTTTCTTT.

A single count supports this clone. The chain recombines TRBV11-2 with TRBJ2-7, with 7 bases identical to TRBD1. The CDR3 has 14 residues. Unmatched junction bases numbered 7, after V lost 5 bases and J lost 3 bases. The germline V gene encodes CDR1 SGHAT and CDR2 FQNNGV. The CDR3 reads CASSNGAGGYEQYF. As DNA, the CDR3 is TGTGCCAGCAGCAACGGGGCAGGGGGCTACGAGCAGTACTTC.

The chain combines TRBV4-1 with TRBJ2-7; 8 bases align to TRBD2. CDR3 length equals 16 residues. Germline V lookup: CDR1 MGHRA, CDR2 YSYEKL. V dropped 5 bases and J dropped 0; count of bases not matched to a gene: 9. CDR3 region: CASSSSGREGSYEQYF. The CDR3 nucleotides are TGCGCCAGCAGCTCAAGTGGTCGGGAGGGCTCCTACGAGCAGTACTTC.

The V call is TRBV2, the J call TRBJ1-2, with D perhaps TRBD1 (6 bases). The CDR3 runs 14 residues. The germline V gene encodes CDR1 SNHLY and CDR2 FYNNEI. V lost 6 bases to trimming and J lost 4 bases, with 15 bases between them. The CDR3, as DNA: TGTGCCAGCAGGAGGGGGTACAGTACCTATGGCTACACCTTC. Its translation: CASRRGYSTYGYTF.

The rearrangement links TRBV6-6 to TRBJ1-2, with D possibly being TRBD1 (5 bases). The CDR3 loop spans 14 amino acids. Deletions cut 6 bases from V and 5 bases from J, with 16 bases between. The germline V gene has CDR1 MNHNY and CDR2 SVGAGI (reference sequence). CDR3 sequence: CASSQLGGLYGYTF. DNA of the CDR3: TGTGCCAGCAGCCAGCTGGGGGGTTTGTATGGCTACACCTTC.

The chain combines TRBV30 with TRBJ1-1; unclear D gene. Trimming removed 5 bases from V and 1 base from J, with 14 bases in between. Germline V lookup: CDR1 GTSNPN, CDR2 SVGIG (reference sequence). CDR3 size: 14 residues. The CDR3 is CAWVGDGRNTEAFF. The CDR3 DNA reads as TGTGCCTGGGTGGGTGACGGGAGGAACACTGAAGCTTTCTTT.

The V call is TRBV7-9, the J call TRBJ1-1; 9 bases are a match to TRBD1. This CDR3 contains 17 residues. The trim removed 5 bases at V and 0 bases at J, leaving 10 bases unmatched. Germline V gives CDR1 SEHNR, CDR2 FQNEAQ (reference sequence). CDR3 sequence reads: CASSRDRARSMNTEAFF. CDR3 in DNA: TGTGCCAGCAGCAGGGACAGGGCTCGATCGATGAACACTGAAGCTTTCTTT. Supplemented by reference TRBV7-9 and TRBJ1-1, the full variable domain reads DTGVSQNPRHKITKRGQNVTFRCDPISEHNRLYWYRQTLGQGPEFLTYFQNEAQLEKSRLLSDRFSAERPKGSFSTLEIQRTEQGDSAMYLCASSRDRARSMNTEAFFGQGTRLTVV.

The CDR3 is CASSLEGGSNQPQHF. Here the CDR3 DNA reads TGTGCCAGCAGCTTGGAGGGAGGAAGCAATCAGCCCCAGCATTTT. The chain uses TRBV7-2 and TRBJ1-5, with D uncertain. This CDR3 region has 15 residues. The germline V gene has CDR1 SGHTA and CDR2 FQGNSA. The germline V and J ends were trimmed by 3 bases and 1 base, with 10 bases remaining between them.

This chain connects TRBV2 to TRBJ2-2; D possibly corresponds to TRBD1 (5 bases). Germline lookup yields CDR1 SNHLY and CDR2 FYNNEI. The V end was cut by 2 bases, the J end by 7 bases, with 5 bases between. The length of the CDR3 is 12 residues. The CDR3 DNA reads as TGTGCCAGCAGTGAAAGGGGCGGGGAGCTGTTTTTT. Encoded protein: CASSERGGELFF.

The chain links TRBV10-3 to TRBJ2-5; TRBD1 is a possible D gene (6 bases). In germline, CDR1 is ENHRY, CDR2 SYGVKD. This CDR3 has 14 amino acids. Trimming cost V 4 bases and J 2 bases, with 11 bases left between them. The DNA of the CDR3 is TGTGCCATCAGTGTATCGACAGGACAAGAGACCCAGTACTTC. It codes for CAISVSTGQETQYF.

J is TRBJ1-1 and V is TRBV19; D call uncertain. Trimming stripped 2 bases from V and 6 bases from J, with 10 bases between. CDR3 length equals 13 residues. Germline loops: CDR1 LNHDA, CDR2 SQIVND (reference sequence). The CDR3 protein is CASSILGVAEAFF. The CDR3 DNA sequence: TGTGCCAGTAGTATATTGGGCGTCGCTGAAGCTTTCTTT.

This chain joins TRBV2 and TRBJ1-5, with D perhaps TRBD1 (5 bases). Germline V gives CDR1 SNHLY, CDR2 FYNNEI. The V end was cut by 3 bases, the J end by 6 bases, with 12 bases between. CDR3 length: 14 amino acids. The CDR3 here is CASSDRVVTQPQHF. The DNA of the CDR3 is TGTGCCAGCAGTGACAGGGTTGTGACTCAGCCCCAGCATTTT.

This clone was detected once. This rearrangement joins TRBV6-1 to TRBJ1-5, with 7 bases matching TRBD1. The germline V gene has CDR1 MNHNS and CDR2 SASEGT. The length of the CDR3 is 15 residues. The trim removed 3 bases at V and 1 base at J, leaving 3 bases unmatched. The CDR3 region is CASSERGQSNQPQHF. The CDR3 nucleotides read TGTGCCAGCAGTGAGAGGGGACAGAGCAATCAGCCCCAGCATTTT.

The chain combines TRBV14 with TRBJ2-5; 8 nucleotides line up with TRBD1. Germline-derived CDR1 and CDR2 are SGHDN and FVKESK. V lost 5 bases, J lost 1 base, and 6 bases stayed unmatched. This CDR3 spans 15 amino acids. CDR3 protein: CASSTGQVFQETQYF. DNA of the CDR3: TGTGCCAGCAGCACGGGACAGGTCTTCCAAGAGACCCAGTACTTC.

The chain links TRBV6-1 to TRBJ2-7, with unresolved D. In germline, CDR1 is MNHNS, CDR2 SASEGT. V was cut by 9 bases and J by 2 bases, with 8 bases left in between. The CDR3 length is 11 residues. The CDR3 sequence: CASHRTYEQYF. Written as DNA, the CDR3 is TGTGCCAGTCACAGAACCTACGAGCAGTACTTC.

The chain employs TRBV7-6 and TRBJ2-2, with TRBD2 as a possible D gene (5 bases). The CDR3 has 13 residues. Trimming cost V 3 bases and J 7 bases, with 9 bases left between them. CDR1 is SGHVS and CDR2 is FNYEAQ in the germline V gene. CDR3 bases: TGTGCCAGCAGCTTGATTCGGGACGGGGAGCTGTTTTTT. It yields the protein CASSLIRDGELFF.

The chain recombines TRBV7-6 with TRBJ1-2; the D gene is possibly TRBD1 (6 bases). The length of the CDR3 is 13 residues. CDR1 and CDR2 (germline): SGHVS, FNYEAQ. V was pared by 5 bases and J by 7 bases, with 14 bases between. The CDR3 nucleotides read TGTGCCAGCAGCGCTCGACAAGGGGGTGGCTACACCTTC. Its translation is CASSARQGGGYTF.

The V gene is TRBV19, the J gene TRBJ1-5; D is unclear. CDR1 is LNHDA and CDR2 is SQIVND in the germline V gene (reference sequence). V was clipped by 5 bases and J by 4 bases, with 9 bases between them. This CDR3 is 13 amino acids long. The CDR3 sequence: CASSDQRNQPQHF. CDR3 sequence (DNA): TGTGCCAGTAGTGACCAGAGGAATCAGCCCCAGCATTTT.

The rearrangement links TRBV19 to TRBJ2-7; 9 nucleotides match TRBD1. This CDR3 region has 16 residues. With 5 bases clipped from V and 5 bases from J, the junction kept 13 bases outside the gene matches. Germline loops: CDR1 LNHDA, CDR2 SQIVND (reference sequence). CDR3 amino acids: CASSLGWGQGVNEQYF. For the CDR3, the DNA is TGTGCCAGTAGTCTGGGTTGGGGACAGGGAGTGAACGAGCAGTACTTC.

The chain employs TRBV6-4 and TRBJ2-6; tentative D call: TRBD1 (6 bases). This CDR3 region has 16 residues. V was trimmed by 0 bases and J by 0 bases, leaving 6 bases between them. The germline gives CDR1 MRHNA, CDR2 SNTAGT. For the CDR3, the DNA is TGTGCCAGCAGTGACTCGGACAGCTCTGGGGCCAACGTCCTGACTTTC. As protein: CASSDSDSSGANVLTF.

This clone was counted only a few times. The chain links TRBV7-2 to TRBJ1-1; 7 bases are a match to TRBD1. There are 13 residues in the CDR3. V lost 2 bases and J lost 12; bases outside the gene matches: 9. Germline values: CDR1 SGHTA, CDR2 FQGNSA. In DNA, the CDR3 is TGTGCCAGCAGCTTATCACACAGGGGTCGAACTTTCTTT. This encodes CASSLSHRGRTFF.

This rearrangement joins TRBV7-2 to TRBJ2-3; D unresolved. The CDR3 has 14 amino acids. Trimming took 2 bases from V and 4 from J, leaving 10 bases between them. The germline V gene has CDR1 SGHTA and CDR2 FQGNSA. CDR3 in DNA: TGTGCCAGCAGCTTATACCAGGCCGCAGATACGCAGTATTTT. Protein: CASSLYQAADTQYF.

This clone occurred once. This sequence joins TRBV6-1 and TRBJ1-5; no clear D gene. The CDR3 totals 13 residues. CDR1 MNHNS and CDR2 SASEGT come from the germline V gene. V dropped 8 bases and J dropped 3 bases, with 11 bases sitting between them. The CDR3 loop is CASEEGYNQPQHF. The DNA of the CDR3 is TGTGCCAGCGAGGAGGGATACAATCAGCCCCAGCATTTT.

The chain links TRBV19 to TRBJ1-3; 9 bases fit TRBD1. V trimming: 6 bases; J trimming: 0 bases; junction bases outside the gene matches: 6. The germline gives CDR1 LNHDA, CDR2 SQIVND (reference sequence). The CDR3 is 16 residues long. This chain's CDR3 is CASSQGTGSSGNTIYF. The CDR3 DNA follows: TGTGCCAGTAGCCAAGGGACAGGGAGCTCTGGAAACACCATATATTTT.

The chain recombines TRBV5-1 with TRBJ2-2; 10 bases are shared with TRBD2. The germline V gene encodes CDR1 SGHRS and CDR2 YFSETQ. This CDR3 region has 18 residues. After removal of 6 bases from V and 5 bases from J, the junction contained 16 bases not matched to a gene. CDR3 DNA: TGCGCCAGCACCCCGTCCCTAGCGGGGGCCCCGGGGACCGGGGAGCTGTTTTTT. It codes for CASTPSLAGAPGTGELFF.

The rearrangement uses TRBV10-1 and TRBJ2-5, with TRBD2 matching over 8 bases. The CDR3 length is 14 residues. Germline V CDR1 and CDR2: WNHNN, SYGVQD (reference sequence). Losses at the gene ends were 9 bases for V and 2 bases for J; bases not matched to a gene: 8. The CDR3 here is CARDSGDDQETQYF. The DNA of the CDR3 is TGCGCCAGGGATAGCGGGGACGATCAAGAGACCCAGTACTTC.